This T cell receptor beta chain was recorded in a study of T-cell reconstitution after alpha-beta-depleted transplantation in children. This clonotype has a handful of counts. The germline V gene has CDR1 LGHDT and CDR2 YNNKEL (reference sequence). This CDR3 has 15 amino acids. Trimming pared 11 bases from V and 4 bases from J, leaving 20 bases between. As it was prepared, the TCRbeta library received unique molecular identifiers. TCRdb analysed the PCR reads with MiXCR anew, one entry per CDR3 protein. Of more than 150,000 distinct CDR3 sequences listed, about 14% are singletons. The chain combines TRBV3-1 with TRBJ2-2; D is unresolved. This receptor was taken from a human donor who donated a stem cell graft to a child with acute lymphoblastic leukemia. The material was PBMCs from the stem cell graft donor, obtained from the stem cell graft. In nucleotides, the CDR3 is TGTGCCTCCTGCCAACTGGCTTTTGCCACCGGGGAGCTGTTTTTT. It codes for CASCQLAFATGELFF. Complete variable domain (other parts from reference TRBV3-1 and TRBJ2-2): DTAVSQTPKYLVTQMGNDKSIKCEQNLGHDTMYWYKQDSKKFLKIMFSYNNKELIINETVPNRFSPKSPDKAHLNLHINSLELGDSAVYFCASCQLAFATGELFFGEGSRLTVL.